This is a list of T cell receptor beta chains from one sample in a study of T cells in Graves' hyperthyroidism and ophthalmopathy. TCRdb passed the multiplex PCR reads through MiXCR, listing each CDR3 protein once. The sample lists under 400,000 distinct CDR3 sequences, around a fifth occurring once. Sequenced: blood. These receptors came from a woman aged 50 to 65 with Graves' hyperthyroidism. The CDR3 runs from the conserved cysteine through the conserved F or W. The D gene is left open where the match is weak. Size is stated for part of the rows, as once, few or many counts, or as a class when the clone is expanded.

J gene | D gene | clone size | V gene | CDR3 protein | CDR3 DNA
TRBJ2-1 | - | many | TRBV28 | CASSTAGIGQFF | TGTGCCAGCAGTACCGCGGGAATTGGGCAGTTCTTC
TRBJ2-6 | - | many | TRBV3-1 | CASSHRASGANVLTF | TGTGCCAGCAGCCACAGGGCGTCTGGGGCCAACGTCCTGACTTTC
TRBJ2-7 | TRBD2 | - | TRBV5-1 | CASAVAGDEQYF | TGCGCCAGCGCGGTAGCGGGAGACGAGCAGTACTTC
TRBJ2-2 | - | few | TRBV30 | CAWSSIRRNTGELFF | TGTGCCTGGAGTAGTATACGGAGGAACACCGGGGAGCTGTTTTTT
TRBJ1-1 | - | many | TRBV12-3/TRBV12-4 | CASSFVQNTEAFF | TGTGCCAGCAGTTTTGTCCAGAACACTGAAGCTTTCTTT
TRBJ2-5 | TRBD2 | - | TRBV19 | CASKLAGGVGETQYF | TGTGCCAGTAAGCTAGCGGGAGGGGTTGGAGAGACCCAGTACTTC
TRBJ2-1 | TRBD2 | many | TRBV7-8 | CASSPRSGSSSNEQFF | TGTGCCAGCAGCCCGAGAAGCGGGAGCTCCTCCAATGAGCAGTTCTTC
TRBJ2-5 | - | many | TRBV27 | CASTTRRRGAYQETQYF | TGTGCCAGCACGACACGGCGGCGGGGCGCCTACCAAGAGACCCAGTACTTC
TRBJ2-3 | - | few | TRBV6-6 | CASSYPRGDTQYF | TGTGCCAGCAGTTACCCTCGGGGGGATACGCAGTATTTT
TRBJ2-7 | - | - | TRBV10-3 | CAISESSSSYEQYF | TGTGCCATTAGTGAGTCTAGTTCCTCCTACGAGCAGTACTTC
TRBJ2-7 | - | - | TRBV11-1 | CASSLGSTGLYEQYF | TGTGCCAGCAGCTTAGGCTCCACAGGACTATACGAGCAGTACTTC
TRBJ1-2 | TRBD1 | - | TRBV11-2 | CASSWGQGAQKDGYTF | TGTGCCAGCAGCTGGGGACAGGGGGCGCAAAAAGATGGCTACACCTTC
TRBJ2-1 | - | many | TRBV11-2 | CASSLGRTVRGEQFF | TGTGCCAGCAGCCTGGGAAGGACTGTTAGGGGTGAGCAGTTCTTC
TRBJ1-5 | - | - | TRBV12-3/TRBV12-4 | CASSLSETRTNQPQHF | TGTGCCAGCAGTTTATCCGAGACACGTACTAATCAGCCCCAGCATTTT
TRBJ2-3 | - | many | TRBV3-1 | CASSLGTGGGDTQYF | TGTGCCAGCAGCCTAGGGACGGGTGGGGGAGATACGCAGTATTTT
TRBJ1-2 | - | few | TRBV7-9 | CASSPGAGKNYGYTF | TGTGCCAGCAGCCCAGGGGCAGGGAAGAACTATGGCTACACCTTC
TRBJ2-2 | TRBD2 | - | TRBV28 | CASSFTSGGRITRQLFF | TGTGCCAGCAGTTTCACTAGCGGGGGCCGGATCACCCGGCAGCTGTTTTTT
TRBJ1-6 | - | - | TRBV6-1 | CASPNRGRNNSPLHF | TGTGCCAGCCCTAACCGGGGACGAAATAATTCACCCCTCCACTTT
TRBJ2-2 | TRBD2 | - | TRBV11-2 | CASNTAGLAPRSGELFF | TGTGCCAGCAACACAGCGGGGCTAGCGCCTCGAAGCGGGGAGCTGTTTTTT
TRBJ1-3 | - | few | TRBV3-1 | CASSQARIKRGDGNTIYF | TGTGCCAGCAGCCAAGCCAGGATTAAACGCGGGGATGGAAACACCATATATTTT
TRBJ2-7 | TRBD1 | many | TRBV2 | CASSRTGGREQYF | TGTGCCAGCAGTCGGACAGGGGGCCGAGAGCAGTACTTC
TRBJ1-1 | TRBD1 | - | TRBV20-1 | CSATGQGARTEAFF | TGCAGTGCAACCGGACAGGGGGCGCGGACTGAAGCTTTCTTT
TRBJ2-1 | - | many | TRBV29-1 | CSVDFGYNEQFF | TGCAGCGTTGATTTCGGGTACAATGAGCAGTTCTTC
TRBJ1-5 | - | few | TRBV20-1 | CSARVQEGVQPQHF | TGCAGTGCTAGAGTACAGGAAGGAGTGCAGCCCCAGCATTTT
TRBJ1-1 | TRBD1 | - | TRBV10-3 | CAFRQGLNTEAFF | TGTGCCTTTCGACAGGGTTTGAACACTGAAGCTTTCTTT
TRBJ1-2 | TRBD1 | many | TRBV5-1 | CASSLTPGQGGYTF | TGCGCCAGCAGCTTGACCCCGGGACAGGGGGGCTACACCTTC
TRBJ2-3 | - | many | TRBV6-1 | CASSARSSTDTQYF | TGTGCCAGCAGCGCAAGAAGTAGCACAGATACGCAGTATTTT
TRBJ2-5 | - | many | TRBV6-5 | CASSYGAADQETQYF | TGTGCCAGCAGTTACGGGGCAGCGGACCAAGAGACCCAGTACTTC
TRBJ1-2 | - | - | TRBV19 | CATSSESGYTF | TGTGCCACCAGTAGTGAGAGTGGCTACACCTTC
TRBJ2-3 | TRBD2 | many | TRBV7-2 | CASSLYSGVQYF | TGTGCCAGCAGCCTATATAGCGGGGTGCAGTATTTT
TRBJ2-1 | TRBD2 | few | TRBV29-1 | CSVEAGAGGGEQFF | TGCAGCGTTGAAGCTGGAGCGGGAGGAGGTGAGCAGTTCTTC
TRBJ1-4 | - | - | TRBV5-1 | CASGLVGANEKLFF | TGCGCCAGCGGCTTGGTCGGGGCTAATGAAAAACTGTTTTTT
TRBJ2-5 | TRBD1 | few | TRBV4-1 | CASSQAQGQGLGRFGTQYF | TGCGCCAGCAGCCAAGCCCAGGGACAGGGGTTGGGTAGGTTTGGGACCCAGTACTTC
TRBJ2-7 | - | many | TRBV11-2 | CASSLIATYEQYF | TGTGCCAGCAGCTTAATAGCAACCTACGAGCAGTACTTC
TRBJ2-7 | - | many | TRBV28 | CASRREYEQYF | TGTGCCAGCAGAAGGGAGTACGAGCAGTACTTC
TRBJ2-3 | - | - | TRBV7-3 | CASARERGTDTQYF | TGTGCCAGCGCCCGGGAGAGGGGCACAGATACGCAGTATTTT
TRBJ2-1 | - | few | TRBV29-1 | CSVAHNEQFF | TGCAGCGTTGCTCACAATGAGCAGTTCTTC
TRBJ1-4 | TRBD1 | - | TRBV10-3 | CAISQGTGEKLFF | TGTGCCATCTCCCAGGGGACAGGTGAAAAACTGTTTTTT
TRBJ1-2 | - | - | TRBV20-1 | CSAPGLKMGDYGYTF | TGCAGTGCTCCGGGACTCAAAATGGGGGACTATGGCTACACCTTC
TRBJ2-2 | - | few | TRBV29-1 | CSVGGGTGELFF | TGCAGCGTTGGAGGGGGCACCGGGGAGCTGTTTTTT
TRBJ2-2 | - | few | TRBV5-1 | CASSSYWVPNTGELFF | TGCGCCAGCAGCTCCTACTGGGTCCCGAACACCGGGGAGCTGTTTTTT
TRBJ1-4 | - | many | TRBV3-1 | CASSPGTGTNEKLFF | TGTGCCAGCAGCCCCGGGACTGGAACTAATGAAAAACTGTTTTTT
TRBJ2-1 | TRBD2 | - | TRBV18 | CASSPRTSGGNEQFF | TGTGCCAGCTCACCAAGAACTAGCGGAGGGAATGAGCAGTTCTTC